A selection of T cell receptor beta chains follows, all from one sample in a study of cytomegalovirus exposure and HLA in healthy donors. Assay: immunoSEQ multiplex PCR; the TCRdb copy retains only in-frame clones and omits some. The table lists fewer than 95,000 clones, roughly two thirds of them singletons. Sequencing was done on a sample of PBMCs. These TCRs come from a woman in her 30s in good health and CMV-seronegative. Both conserved end residues are part of each CDR3. A D gene is named only where the DNA matches it firmly. Rows may omit the clone size; those that give it use once, few, many or a size class.

D	J	size	V	DNA	CDR3
-	TRBJ1-2	-	TRBV19	TGTGCCAGTAGTCGCCAGATCTTGAACTATGGCTACACCTTC	CASSRQILNYGYTF
-	TRBJ2-7	-	TRBV7-7	TGTGCCAGCAGCTTATCCCCCAGCTCCTACGAGCAGTACTTC	CASSLSPSSYEQYF
-	TRBJ1-2	-	TRBV19	TGTGCCAGTATGGGAGGGAGGCACTATGGCTACACCTTC	CASMGGRHYGYTF
TRBD2	TRBJ2-7	-	TRBV6-5	TGTGCCAGCACTTCCGGTAGCGGGAGGTTCTACGAGCAGTACTTC	CASTSGSGRFYEQYF
-	TRBJ2-1	-	TRBV5-4	TGTGCCAGCAGCTTGGGATTACCCAGCTCCTACAATGAGCAGTTCTTC	CASSLGLPSSYNEQFF
-	TRBJ1-2	-	TRBV6-5	TGTGCCAGCAGCCCAACCGGGGAATCCTATGGCTACACCTTC	CASSPTGESYGYTF
-	TRBJ2-5	few	TRBV11-2	TGTGCCAGCAGCTTAGACAACCAAGAGACCCAGTACTTC	CASSLDNQETQYF
TRBD1	TRBJ2-7	-	TRBV11-2	TGTGCCAGCAGCTTCGTAGGGGGCGAAGGATCCTACGAGCAGTACTTC	CASSFVGGEGSYEQYF
-	TRBJ1-1	-	TRBV5-6	TGTGCCAGCCGGGGGAACACTGAAGCTTTCTTT	CASRGNTEAFF
-	TRBJ1-1	-	TRBV2	TGTGCCAGTTCAGGGGCCAACACTGAAGCTTTCTTT	CASSGANTEAFF
TRBD1	TRBJ2-1	-	TRBV9	TGTGCCAGCAGCGTAGGGGGGACAGGGGGCACGGGTGAGCAGTTCTTC	CASSVGGTGGTGEQFF
-	TRBJ2-3	-	TRBV6-5	TGTGCCAGCAGTTACTCGGGTGACTTAGGTACAGATACGCAGTATTTT	CASSYSGDLGTDTQYF
TRBD1	TRBJ2-2	-	TRBV19	TGTGCCAGCCGGGACAGGGGTAACACCGGGGAGCTGTTTTTT	CASRDRGNTGELFF
-	TRBJ2-5	-	TRBV25-1	TGTGCCAGCAGCACCCCGGGAGAGACCCAGTACTTC	CASSTPGETQYF
TRBD1	TRBJ1-5	few	TRBV2	TGTGCCAGCAGTCACGGACAGGGAGGATACCAGCCCCAGCATTTT	CASSHGQGGYQPQHF
TRBD1	TRBJ1-1	-	TRBV10-3	TGTGCCATCACCCCGACAGGGAGCCTTCGTGCCACTGAAGCTTTCTTT	CAITPTGSLRATEAFF
-	TRBJ1-3	-	TRBV6-6	TGTGCCAGCAGTTCCCAGGGTGTTTCTGGAAACACCATATATTTT	CASSSQGVSGNTIYF
TRBD1	TRBJ2-3	-	TRBV29-1	TGCAGCGCCGACAGGGGGCCGGCAGATACGCAGTATTTT	CSADRGPADTQYF
-	TRBJ1-2	-	TRBV2	TGTGCCAGCAGTGTTCTGGGACACTCTAACTATGGCTACACCTTC	CASSVLGHSNYGYTF
-	TRBJ1-2	-	TRBV4-3	TGCGCCAGCAGCCAACCAGAAGGGTCGGGGACTAACTATGGCTACACCTTC	CASSQPEGSGTNYGYTF